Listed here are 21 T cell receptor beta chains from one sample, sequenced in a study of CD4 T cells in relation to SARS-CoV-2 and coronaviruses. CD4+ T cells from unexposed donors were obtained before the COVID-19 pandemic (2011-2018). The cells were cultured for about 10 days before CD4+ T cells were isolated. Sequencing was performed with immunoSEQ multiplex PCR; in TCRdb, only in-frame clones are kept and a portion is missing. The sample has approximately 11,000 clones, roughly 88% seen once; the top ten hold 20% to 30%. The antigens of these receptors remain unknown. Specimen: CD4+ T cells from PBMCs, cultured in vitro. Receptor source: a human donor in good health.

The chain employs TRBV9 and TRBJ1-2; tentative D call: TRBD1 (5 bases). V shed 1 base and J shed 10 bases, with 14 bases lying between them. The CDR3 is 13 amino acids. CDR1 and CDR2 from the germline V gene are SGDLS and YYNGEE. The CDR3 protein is CASSVLSGAIYTF. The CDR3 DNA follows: TGTGCCAGCAGCGTACTCTCTGGGGCTATCTACACCTTC.

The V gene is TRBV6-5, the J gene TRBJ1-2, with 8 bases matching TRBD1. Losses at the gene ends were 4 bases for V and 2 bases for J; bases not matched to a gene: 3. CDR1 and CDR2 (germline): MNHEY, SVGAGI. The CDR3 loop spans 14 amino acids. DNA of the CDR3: TGTGCCAGCAGTTTGTCAGGGGGCAACTATGGCTACACCTTC. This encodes CASSLSGGNYGYTF.

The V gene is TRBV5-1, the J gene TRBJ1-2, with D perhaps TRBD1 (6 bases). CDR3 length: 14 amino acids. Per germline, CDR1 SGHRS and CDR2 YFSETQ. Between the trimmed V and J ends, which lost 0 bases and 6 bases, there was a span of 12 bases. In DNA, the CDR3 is TGCGCCAGCAGCTTGGACCCCGCAGGGGATGGCTACACCTTC. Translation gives CASSLDPAGDGYTF.

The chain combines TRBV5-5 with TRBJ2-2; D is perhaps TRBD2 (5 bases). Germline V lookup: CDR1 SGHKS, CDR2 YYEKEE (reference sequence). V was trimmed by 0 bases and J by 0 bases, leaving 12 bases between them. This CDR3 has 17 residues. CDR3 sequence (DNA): TGTGCCAGCAGCTTGGTGTTTAGGACTCCGAACACCGGGGAGCTGTTTTTT. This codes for CASSLVFRTPNTGELFF.

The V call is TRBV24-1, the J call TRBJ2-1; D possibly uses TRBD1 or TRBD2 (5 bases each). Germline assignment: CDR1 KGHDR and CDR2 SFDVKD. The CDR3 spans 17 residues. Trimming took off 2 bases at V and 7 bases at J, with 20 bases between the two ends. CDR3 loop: CATSDSRDPQAKNEQFF. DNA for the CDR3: TGTGCCACCAGTGATTCCAGGGACCCCCAAGCTAAGAATGAGCAGTTCTTC.

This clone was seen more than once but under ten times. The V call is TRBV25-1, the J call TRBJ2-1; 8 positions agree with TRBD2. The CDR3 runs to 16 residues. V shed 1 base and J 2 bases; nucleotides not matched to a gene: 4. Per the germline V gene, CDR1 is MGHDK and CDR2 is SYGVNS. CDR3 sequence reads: CASSESGGGPYNEQFF. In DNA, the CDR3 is TGTGCCAGCAGTGAATCAGGCGGGGGGCCCTACAATGAGCAGTTCTTC.

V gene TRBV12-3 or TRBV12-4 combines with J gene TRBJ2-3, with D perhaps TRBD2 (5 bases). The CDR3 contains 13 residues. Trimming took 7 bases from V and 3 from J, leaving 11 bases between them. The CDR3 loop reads CASTQWETDTQYF. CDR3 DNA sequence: TGTGCCAGCACGCAATGGGAGACAGATACGCAGTATTTT.

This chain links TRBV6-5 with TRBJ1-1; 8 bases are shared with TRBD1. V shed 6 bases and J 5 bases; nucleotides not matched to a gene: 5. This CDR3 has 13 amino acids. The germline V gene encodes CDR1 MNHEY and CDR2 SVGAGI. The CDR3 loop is CASSTRGRTEAFF. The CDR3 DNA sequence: TGTGCCAGCAGCACCAGGGGGCGGACTGAAGCTTTCTTT.

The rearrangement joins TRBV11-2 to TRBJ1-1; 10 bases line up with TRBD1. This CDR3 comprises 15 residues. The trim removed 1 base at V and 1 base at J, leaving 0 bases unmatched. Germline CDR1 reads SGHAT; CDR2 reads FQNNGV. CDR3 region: CASSLGTGGNTEAFF. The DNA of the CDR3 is TGTGCCAGCAGCTTAGGGACAGGGGGGAACACTGAAGCTTTCTTT.

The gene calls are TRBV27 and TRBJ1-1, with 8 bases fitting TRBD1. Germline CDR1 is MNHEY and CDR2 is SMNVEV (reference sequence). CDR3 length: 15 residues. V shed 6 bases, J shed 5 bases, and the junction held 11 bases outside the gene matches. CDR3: CASRGDRRGTTEAFF. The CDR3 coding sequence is TGTGCCAGCAGGGGGGACAGGCGGGGAACAACTGAAGCTTTCTTT.

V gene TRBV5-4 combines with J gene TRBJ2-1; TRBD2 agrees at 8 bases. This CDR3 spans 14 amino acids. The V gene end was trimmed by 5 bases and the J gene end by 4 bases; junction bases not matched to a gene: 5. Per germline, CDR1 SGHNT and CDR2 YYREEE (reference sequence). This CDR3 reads CASSISGTYNEQFF. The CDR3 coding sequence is TGTGCCAGCAGTATTAGCGGGACTTACAATGAGCAGTTCTTC.

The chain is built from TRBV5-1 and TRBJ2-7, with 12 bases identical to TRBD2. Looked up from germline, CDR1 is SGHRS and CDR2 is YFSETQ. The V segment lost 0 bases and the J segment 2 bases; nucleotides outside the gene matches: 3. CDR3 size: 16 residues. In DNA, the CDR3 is TGCGCCAGCAGCTTGGCACTAGCGGGAGGAGCCTACGAGCAGTACTTC. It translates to CASSLALAGGAYEQYF.

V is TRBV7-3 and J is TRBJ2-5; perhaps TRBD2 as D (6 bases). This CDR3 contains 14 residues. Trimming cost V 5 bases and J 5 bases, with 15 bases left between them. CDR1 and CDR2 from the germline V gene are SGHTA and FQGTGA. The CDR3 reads CASSPWAGLETQYF. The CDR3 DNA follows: TGTGCCAGCAGCCCGTGGGCGGGACTGGAGACCCAGTACTTC.

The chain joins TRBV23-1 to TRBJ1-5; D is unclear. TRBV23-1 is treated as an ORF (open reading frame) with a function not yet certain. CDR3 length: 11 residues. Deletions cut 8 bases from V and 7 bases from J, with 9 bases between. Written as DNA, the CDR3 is TGCGCCAGCTGGGTAATCCAGCCCCAGCATTTT. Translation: CASWVIQPQHF.

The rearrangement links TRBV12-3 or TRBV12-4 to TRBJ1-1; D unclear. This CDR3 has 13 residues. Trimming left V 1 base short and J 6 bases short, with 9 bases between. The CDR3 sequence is CASSLERAPEAFF. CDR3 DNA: TGTGCCAGCAGTTTAGAGAGGGCCCCTGAAGCTTTCTTT.

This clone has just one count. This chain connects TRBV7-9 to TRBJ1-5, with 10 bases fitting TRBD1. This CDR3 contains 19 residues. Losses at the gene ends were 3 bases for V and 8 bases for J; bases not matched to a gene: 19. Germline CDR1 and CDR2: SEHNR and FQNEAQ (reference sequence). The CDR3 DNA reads TGTGCCAGCAGCTTTTCTGTGACAGGGGGCAATAAGGGTCGCGAGCCCCAGCATTTT. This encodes CASSFSVTGGNKGREPQHF. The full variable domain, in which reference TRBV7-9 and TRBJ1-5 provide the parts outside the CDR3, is DTGVSQNPRHKITKRGQNVTFRCDPISEHNRLYWYRQTLGQGPEFLTYFQNEAQLEKSRLLSDRFSAERPKGSFSTLEIQRTEQGDSAMYLCASSFSVTGGNKGREPQHFGDGTRLSIL.

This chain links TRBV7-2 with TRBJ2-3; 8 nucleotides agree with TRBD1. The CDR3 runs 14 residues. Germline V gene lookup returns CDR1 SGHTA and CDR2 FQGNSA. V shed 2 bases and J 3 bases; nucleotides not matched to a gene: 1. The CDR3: CASSLTGGTDTQYF. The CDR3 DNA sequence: TGTGCCAGCAGCTTAACAGGGGGAACAGATACGCAGTATTTT.

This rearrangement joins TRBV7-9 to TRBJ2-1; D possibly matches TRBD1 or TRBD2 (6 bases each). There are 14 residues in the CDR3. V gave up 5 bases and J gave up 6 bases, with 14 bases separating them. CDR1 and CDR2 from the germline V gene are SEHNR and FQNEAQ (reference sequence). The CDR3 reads CASSNVGGGNEQFF. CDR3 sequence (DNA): TGTGCCAGCAGCAACGTTGGAGGGGGCAATGAGCAGTTCTTC.

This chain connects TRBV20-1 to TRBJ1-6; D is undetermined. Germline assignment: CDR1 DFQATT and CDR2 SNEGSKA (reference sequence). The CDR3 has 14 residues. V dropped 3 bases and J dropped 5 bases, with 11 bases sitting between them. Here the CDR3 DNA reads TGCAGTGCTAGTACGGGGTACGATAATTCACCCCTCCACTTT. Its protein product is CSASTGYDNSPLHF.

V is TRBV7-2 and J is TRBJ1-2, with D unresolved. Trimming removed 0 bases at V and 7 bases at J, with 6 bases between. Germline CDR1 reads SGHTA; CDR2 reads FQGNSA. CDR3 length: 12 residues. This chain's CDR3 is CASSLASAGYTF. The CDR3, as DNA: TGTGCCAGCAGCTTAGCATCTGCTGGCTACACCTTC.

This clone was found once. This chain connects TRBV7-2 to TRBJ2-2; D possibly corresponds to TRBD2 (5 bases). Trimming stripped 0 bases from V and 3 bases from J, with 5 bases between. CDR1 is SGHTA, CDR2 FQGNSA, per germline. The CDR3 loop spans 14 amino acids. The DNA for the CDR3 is TGTGCCAGCAGCTTAGCGGGAGACACCGGGGAGCTGTTTTTT. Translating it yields CASSLAGDTGELFF.